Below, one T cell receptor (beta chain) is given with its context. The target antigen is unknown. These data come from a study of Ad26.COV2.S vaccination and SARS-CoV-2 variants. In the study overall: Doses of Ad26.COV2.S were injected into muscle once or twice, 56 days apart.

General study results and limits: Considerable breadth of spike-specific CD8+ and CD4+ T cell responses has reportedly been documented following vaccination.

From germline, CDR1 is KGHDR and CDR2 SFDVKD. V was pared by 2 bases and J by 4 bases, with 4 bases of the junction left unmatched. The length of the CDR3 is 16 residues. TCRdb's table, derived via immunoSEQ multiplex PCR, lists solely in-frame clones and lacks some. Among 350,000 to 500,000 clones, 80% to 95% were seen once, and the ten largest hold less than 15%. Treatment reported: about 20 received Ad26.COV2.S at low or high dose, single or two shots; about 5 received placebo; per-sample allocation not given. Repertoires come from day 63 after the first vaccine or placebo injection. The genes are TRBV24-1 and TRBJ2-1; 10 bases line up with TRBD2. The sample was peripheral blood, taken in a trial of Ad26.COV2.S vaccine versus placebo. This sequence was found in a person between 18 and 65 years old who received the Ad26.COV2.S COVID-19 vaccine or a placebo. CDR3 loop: CATSDSGTSVYNEQFF. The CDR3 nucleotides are TGTGCCACCAGTGATTCTGGGACTAGCGTTTACAATGAGCAGTTCTTC.